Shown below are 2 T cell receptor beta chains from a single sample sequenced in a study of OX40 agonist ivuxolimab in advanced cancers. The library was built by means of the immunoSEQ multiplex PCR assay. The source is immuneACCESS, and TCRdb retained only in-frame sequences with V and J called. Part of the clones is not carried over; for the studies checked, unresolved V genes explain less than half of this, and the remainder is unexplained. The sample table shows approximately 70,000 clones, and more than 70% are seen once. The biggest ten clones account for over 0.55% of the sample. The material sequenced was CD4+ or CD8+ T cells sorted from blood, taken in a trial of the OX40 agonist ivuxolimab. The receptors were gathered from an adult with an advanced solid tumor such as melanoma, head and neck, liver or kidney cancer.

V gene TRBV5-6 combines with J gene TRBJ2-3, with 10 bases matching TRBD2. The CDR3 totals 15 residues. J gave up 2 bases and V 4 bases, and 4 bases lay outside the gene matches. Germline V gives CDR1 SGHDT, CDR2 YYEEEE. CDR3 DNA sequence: TGTGCCAGCAGCGGGACTAGCGATTACACAGATACGCAGTATTTT. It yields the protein CASSGTSDYTDTQYF.

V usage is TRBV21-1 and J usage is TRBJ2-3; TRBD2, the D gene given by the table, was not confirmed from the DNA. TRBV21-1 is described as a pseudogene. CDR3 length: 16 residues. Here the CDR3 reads CASSKVPAGASDTQYF. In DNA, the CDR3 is TGTGCCAGCAGCAAAGTCCCAGCGGGGGCATCAGATACGCAGTATTTT.